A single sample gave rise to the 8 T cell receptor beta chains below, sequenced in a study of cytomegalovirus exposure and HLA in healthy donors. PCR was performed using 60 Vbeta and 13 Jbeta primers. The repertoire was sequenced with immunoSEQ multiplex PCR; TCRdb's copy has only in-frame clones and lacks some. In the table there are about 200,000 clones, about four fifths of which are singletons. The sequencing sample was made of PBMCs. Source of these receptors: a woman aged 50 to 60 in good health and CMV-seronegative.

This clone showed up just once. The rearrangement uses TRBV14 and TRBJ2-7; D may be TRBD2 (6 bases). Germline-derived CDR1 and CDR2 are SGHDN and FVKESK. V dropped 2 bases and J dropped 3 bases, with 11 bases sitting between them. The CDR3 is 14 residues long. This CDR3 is CASSQYGGVYEQYF. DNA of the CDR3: TGTGCCAGCAGCCAATACGGGGGAGTCTACGAGCAGTACTTC.

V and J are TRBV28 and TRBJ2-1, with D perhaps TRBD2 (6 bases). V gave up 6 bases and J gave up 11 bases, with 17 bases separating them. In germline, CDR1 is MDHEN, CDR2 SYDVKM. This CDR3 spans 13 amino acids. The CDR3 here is CASRPLSGPKQFF. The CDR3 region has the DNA TGTGCCAGCAGGCCCTTAAGCGGGCCCAAGCAGTTCTTC.

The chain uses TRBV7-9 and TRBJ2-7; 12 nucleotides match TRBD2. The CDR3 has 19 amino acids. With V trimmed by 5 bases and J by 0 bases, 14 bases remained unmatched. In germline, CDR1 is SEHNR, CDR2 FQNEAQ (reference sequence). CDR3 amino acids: CASSRDPSGGVPFSYEQYF. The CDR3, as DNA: TGTGCCAGCAGCCGAGACCCTAGCGGGGGGGTTCCGTTCTCCTACGAGCAGTACTTC.

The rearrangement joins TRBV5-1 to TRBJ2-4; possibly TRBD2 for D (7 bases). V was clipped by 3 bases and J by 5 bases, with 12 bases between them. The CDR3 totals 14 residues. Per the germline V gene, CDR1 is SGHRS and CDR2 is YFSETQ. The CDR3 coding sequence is TGCGCCAGCAGCTCCGGGGGGCCAGAAAACATTCAGTACTTC. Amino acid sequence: CASSSGGPENIQYF.

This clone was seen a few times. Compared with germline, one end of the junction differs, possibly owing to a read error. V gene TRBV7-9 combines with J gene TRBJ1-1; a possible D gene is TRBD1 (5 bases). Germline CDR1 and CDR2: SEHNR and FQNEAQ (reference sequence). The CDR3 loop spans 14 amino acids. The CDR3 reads CSSSPRGGNTEAFF. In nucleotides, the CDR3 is TGTTCCAGCAGCCCCCGGGGGGGGAACACTGAAGCTTTCTTT.

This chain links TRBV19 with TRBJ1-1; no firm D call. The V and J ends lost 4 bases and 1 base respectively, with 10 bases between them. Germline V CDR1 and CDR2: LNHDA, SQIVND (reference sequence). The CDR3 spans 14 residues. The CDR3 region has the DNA TGTGCCAGTAGTACCAGAGGTCAGAACACTGAAGCTTTCTTT. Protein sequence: CASSTRGQNTEAFF. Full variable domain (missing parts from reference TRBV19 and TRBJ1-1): DGGITQSPKYLFRKEGQNVTLSCEQNLNHDAMYWYRQDPGQGLRLIYYSQIVNDFQKGDIAEGYSVSREKKESFPLTVTSAQKNPTAFYLCASSTRGQNTEAFFGQGTRLTVV.

CDR3 loop: CASSYSPGDVYGYTF. The CDR3 nucleotides are TGTGCCAGCAGTTACTCCCCAGGGGACGTCTATGGCTACACCTTC. The chain combines TRBV6-5 with TRBJ1-2; D perhaps matches TRBD1 (6 bases). The V gene's germline CDR1 is MNHEY and CDR2 SVGAGI. CDR3 size: 15 residues. V lost 0 bases and J 4 bases, leaving 12 bases between the germline ends.

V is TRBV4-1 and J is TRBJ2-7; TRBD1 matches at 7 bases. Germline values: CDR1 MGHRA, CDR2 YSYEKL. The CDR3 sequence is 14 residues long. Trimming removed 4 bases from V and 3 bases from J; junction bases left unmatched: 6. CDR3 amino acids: CASSLGTVRYEQYF. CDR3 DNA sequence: TGCGCCAGCAGCCTCGGGACAGTTCGCTACGAGCAGTACTTC.